These 14 T cell receptor beta chains came from one sample sequenced in a study of blood T cell repertoires in COVID-19 (dated by TCRdb to 2020 to 2022). Library construction relied on the immunoSEQ multiplex PCR assay. TCRdb took over this immuneACCESS table, retaining in-frame rearrangements with V and J assigned. Such tables are incomplete; in checked studies, under half of the missing clones stem from an unresolved V gene, and the remainder is unexplained. The sample yields 340,000 or so clones; 87% were counted once. The top ten hold 1% of the sample. The sequenced sample consisted of peripheral blood. These receptors were taken from a man aged 50-60 years with active or convalescent COVID-19.

The CDR3 DNA sequence: TGTGCCAGCAGTTCCAGGGAGGTCCAGCCCCAGCATTTT. Protein: CASSSREVQPQHF. The V and J genes are TRBV28 and TRBJ1-5; maybe TRBD1 (5 bases). This CDR3 has 13 residues. Trimming left V 4 bases short and J 7 bases short, with 11 bases between. Germline CDR1 MDHEN, CDR2 SYDVKM.

The V gene is TRBV24-1, the J gene TRBJ2-1; D may be TRBD1 (5 bases). Trimming left V 8 bases short and J 5 bases short, with 12 bases between. Germline-derived CDR1 and CDR2 are KGHDR and SFDVKD. There are 13 residues in the CDR3. In DNA form, the CDR3 reads TGTGCCACCACCCGAACAGGTAACAATGAGCAGTTCTTC. Its translation: CATTRTGNNEQFF.

The rearrangement joins TRBV24-1 to TRBJ2-5, with 7 bases identical to TRBD1. This CDR3 is 11 amino acids long. J gave up 5 bases and V 9 bases, and 2 bases lay outside the gene matches. CDR1 is KGHDR, CDR2 SFDVKD, per germline. Here the CDR3 DNA reads TGTGCCACCGGACAGGAGGAGACCCAGTACTTC. Translated: CATGQEETQYF.

This sequence joins TRBV29-1 and TRBJ1-4; 7 bases fit TRBD1. This CDR3 region has 12 residues. Germline CDR1 and CDR2: SQVTM and ANQGSEA. Trimming took 5 bases from V and 5 from J; bases not matched to a gene: 2. CDR3 DNA: TGCAGCGTTTCGACAGGGAATGAAAAACTGTTTTTT. Its protein product is CSVSTGNEKLFF. The complete variable domain, with remaining parts taken from reference TRBV29-1 and TRBJ1-4, reads SAVISQKPSRDICQRGTSLTIQCQVDSQVTMMFWYRQQPGQSLTLIATANQGSEATYESGFVIDKFPISRPNLTFSTLTVSNMSPEDSSIYLCSVSTGNEKLFFGSGTQLSVL.

This rearrangement joins TRBV6-2 or TRBV6-3 to TRBJ1-6; 8 bases fit TRBD1. Germline V CDR1 and CDR2: MNHEY, SVGEGT. Trimming cost V 6 bases and J 0 bases; bases outside gene matches: 4. This CDR3 is built from 16 residues. The CDR3 loop reads CASSLGQGSYNSPLHF. CDR3 coding DNA: TGTGCCAGCAGCCTCGGACAGGGCTCCTATAATTCACCCCTCCACTTT.

The genes are TRBV5-8 and TRBJ2-7; 8 nucleotides agree with TRBD1. The ends lost 0 bases at V and 0 bases at J; junction bases unmatched: 2. The CDR3 consists of 15 residues. Germline V gives CDR1 SGHTS, CDR2 YDEGEE. The CDR3 loop reads CASSLGTGSSYEQYF. Written as DNA, the CDR3 is TGTGCCAGCAGCTTGGGGACAGGGAGCTCCTACGAGCAGTACTTC.

The J gene is TRBJ2-2, the V gene TRBV28, with 7 bases identical to TRBD2. Germline trimming cut 3 bases from V and 4 bases from J; bases unmatched to any gene: 5. The CDR3 is 15 residues long. CDR1 is MDHEN and CDR2 is SYDVKM in the germline V gene. The CDR3 spells CASSFRLAATGELFF. The CDR3 DNA follows: TGTGCCAGCAGTTTTCGCCTAGCGGCCACCGGGGAGCTGTTTTTT.

The chain recombines TRBV11-3 with TRBJ2-5; TRBD1 might be the D (5 bases). The CDR3 is 13 amino acids. The V end was cut by 3 bases, the J end by 5 bases, with 10 bases between. Germline lookup yields CDR1 SGHNT and CDR2 YENEEA. CDR3 nucleotide sequence: TGTGCCAGCAGCTTGGCAGGGTCGGAGACCCAGTACTTC. It codes for CASSLAGSETQYF.

This chain connects TRBV20-1 to TRBJ2-5; 9 bases line up with TRBD2. Trimming at V came to 3 bases and at J to 4 bases, leaving 3 bases not matched to a gene. This CDR3 has 13 residues. Germline V CDR1 and CDR2: DFQATT, SNEGSKA (reference sequence). CDR3 sequence (DNA): TGCAGTGCTAGTACTAGCGGGCGAGAGACCCAGTACTTC. Protein sequence: CSASTSGRETQYF.

This chain connects TRBV3-1 (or the pseudogene TRBV3-2) to TRBJ1-4, with TRBD1 identical over 11 bases. The V gene end was trimmed by 5 bases and the J gene end by 7 bases; junction bases not matched to a gene: 3. CDR1 is LGHDT, CDR2 YNNKEL, per germline (reference sequence). This CDR3 region has 14 residues. The CDR3 loop is CASSSGQGGEKLFF. The CDR3 DNA follows: TGTGCCAGCAGCTCGGGACAGGGGGGTGAAAAACTGTTTTTT.

This chain connects TRBV5-1 to TRBJ2-1, with 8 bases identical to TRBD2. The J segment lost 8 bases and the V segment lost 4 bases, leaving 14 bases of the junction unmatched. The length of the CDR3 is 16 residues. Germline V gives CDR1 SGHRS, CDR2 YFSETQ. The CDR3, as DNA: TGCGCCAGCAGCCTACTACCGGGACTAGACGTATATGAGCAGTTCTTC. It codes for CASSLLPGLDVYEQFF.

This chain joins TRBV13 and TRBJ2-7; 10 bases agree with TRBD1. The CDR3 has 15 amino acids. J gave up 3 bases and V 5 bases, and 7 bases lay outside the gene matches. Per the germline V gene, CDR1 is PRHDT and CDR2 is FYEKMQ (reference sequence). CDR3 DNA sequence: TGTGCCAGCAGCACCAGGACAGGGGGGTACTACGAGCAGTACTTC. Translation gives CASSTRTGGYYEQYF.

This chain connects TRBV10-3 to TRBJ2-1, with TRBD2 matching 9 bases. The V segment lost 3 bases and the J segment 5 bases; nucleotides outside the gene matches: 2. The CDR3 contains 14 residues. Germline V gives CDR1 ENHRY, CDR2 SYGVKD. This CDR3 reads CAISDGTSNNEQFF. The CDR3 DNA reads as TGTGCCATCAGTGACGGGACTAGCAACAATGAGCAGTTCTTC.

The rearrangement uses TRBV7-2 and TRBJ1-1; D gene ambiguous. The CDR3 covers 15 residues. Trimming took off 7 bases at V and 4 bases at J, with 19 bases between the two ends. Germline assignment: CDR1 SGHTA and CDR2 FQGNSA. CDR3 amino acids: CASTLLRGSSTEAFF. CDR3 DNA sequence: TGTGCCAGCACCCTCCTCCGGGGTAGTTCCACTGAAGCTTTCTTT.